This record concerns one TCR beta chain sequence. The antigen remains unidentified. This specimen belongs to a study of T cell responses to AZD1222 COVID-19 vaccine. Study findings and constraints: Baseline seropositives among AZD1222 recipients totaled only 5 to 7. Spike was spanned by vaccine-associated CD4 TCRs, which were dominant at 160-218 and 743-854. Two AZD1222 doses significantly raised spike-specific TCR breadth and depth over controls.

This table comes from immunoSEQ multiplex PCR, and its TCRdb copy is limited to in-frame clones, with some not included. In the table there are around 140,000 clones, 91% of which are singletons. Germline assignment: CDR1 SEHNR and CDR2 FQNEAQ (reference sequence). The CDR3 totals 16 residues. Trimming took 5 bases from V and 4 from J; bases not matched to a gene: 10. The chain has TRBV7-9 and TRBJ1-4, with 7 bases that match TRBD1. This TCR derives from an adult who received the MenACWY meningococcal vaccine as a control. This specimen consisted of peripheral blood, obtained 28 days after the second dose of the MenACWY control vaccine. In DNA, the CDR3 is TGTGCCAGCAGCACTTCCGGGACAGCAAGTAATGAAAAACTGTTTTTT. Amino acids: CASSTSGTASNEKLFF.